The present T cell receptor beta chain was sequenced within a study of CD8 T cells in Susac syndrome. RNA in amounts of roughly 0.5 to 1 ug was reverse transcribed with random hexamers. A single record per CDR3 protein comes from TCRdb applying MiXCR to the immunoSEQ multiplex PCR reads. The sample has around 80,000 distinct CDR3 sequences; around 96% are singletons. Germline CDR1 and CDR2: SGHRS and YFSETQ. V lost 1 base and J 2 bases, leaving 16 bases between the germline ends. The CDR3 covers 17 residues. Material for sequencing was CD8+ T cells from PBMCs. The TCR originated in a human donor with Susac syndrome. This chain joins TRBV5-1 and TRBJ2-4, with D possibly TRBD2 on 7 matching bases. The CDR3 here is CASSLWTAGASKNIQYF. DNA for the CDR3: TGCGCCAGCAGCTTGTGGACCGCGGGGGCCTCCAAAAACATTCAGTACTTC. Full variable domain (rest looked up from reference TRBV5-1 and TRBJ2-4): KAGVTQTPRYLIKTRGQQVTLSCSPISGHRSVSWYQQTPGQGLQFLFEYFSETQRNKGNFPGRFSGRQFSNSRSEMNVSTLELGDSALYLCASSLWTAGASKNIQYFGAGTRLSVL.